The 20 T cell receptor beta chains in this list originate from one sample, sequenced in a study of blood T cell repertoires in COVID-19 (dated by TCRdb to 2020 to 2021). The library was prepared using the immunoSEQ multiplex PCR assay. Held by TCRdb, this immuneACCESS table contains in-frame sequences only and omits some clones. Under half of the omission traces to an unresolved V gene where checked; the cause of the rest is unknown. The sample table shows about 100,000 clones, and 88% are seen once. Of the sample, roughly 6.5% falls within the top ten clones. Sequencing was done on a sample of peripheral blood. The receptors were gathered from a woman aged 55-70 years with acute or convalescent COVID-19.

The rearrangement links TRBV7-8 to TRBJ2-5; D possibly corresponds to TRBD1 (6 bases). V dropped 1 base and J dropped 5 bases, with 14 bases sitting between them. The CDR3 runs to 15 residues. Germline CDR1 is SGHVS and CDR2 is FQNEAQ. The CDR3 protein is CASSLDQGYMETQYF. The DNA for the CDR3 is TGTGCCAGCAGCTTAGACCAGGGGTATATGGAGACCCAGTACTTC.

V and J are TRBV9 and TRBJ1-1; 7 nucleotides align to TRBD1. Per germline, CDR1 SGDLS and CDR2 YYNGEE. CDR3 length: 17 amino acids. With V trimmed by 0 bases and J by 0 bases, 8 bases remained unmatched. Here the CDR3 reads CASSVGVTGSMNTEAFF. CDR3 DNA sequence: TGTGCCAGCAGCGTAGGAGTGACAGGGAGCATGAACACTGAAGCTTTCTTT.

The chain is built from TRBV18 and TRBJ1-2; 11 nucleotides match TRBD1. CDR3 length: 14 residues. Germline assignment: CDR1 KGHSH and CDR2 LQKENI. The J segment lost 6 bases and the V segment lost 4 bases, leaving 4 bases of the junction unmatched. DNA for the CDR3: TGTGCCAGCTCACAGGACAGGGGGCAGGATGGCTACACCTTC. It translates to CASSQDRGQDGYTF.

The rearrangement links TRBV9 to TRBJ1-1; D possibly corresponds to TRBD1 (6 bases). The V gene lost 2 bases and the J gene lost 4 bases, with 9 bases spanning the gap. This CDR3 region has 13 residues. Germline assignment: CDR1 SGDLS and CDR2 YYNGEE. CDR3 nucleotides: TGTGCCAGCAGCGTCACAGGGACCACTGAAGCTTTCTTT. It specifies CASSVTGTTEAFF.

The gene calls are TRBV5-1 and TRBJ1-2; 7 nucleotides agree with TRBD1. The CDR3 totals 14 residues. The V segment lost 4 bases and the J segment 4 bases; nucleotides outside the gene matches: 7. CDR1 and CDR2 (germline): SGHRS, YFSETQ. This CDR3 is CASSQDRRSYGYTF. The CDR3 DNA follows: TGCGCCAGCAGCCAGGACAGGAGATCCTATGGCTACACCTTC.

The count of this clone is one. CDR3 loop: CASSQTGSANYGYTF. The CDR3 DNA reads TGTGCCAGCAGCCAGACAGGGTCAGCGAACTATGGCTACACCTTC. The chain carries TRBV3-1 (or the pseudogene TRBV3-2) and TRBJ1-2; 7 bases are a match to TRBD1. Losses at the gene ends were 3 bases for V and 2 bases for J; bases not matched to a gene: 6. The CDR3 length is 15 residues. Germline V gives CDR1 LGHDT, CDR2 YNNKEL (reference sequence).

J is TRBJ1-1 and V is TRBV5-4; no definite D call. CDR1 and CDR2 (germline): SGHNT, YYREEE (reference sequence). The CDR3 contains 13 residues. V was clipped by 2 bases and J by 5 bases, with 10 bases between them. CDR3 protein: CASSLEVRTEAFF. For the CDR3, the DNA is TGTGCCAGCAGCTTAGAGGTTCGTACTGAAGCTTTCTTT.

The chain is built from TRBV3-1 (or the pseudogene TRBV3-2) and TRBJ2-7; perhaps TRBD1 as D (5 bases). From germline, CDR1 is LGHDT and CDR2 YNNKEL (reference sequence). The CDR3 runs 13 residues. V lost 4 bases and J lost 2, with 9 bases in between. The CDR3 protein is CASSRRGPYEQYF. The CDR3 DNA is TGTGCCAGCAGCCGAAGGGGCCCCTACGAGCAGTACTTC.

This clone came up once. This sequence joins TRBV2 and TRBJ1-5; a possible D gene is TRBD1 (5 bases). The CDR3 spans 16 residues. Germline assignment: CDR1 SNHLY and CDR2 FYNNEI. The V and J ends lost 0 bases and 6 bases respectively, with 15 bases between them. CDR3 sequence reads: CASSEALQGTGQPQHF. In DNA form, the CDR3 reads TGTGCCAGCAGTGAAGCGCTTCAGGGAACGGGTCAGCCCCAGCATTTT.

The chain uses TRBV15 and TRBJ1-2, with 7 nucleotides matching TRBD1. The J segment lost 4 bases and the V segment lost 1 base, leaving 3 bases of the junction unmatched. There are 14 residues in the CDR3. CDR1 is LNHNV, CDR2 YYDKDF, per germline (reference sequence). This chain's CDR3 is CATSRAQGFYGYTF. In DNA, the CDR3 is TGTGCCACCAGCAGAGCACAGGGGTTCTATGGCTACACCTTC.

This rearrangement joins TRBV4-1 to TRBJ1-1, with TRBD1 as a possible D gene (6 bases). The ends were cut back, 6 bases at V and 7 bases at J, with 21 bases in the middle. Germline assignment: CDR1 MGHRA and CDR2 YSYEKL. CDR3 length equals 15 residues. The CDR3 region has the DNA TGCGCCAGCAGATCCGAGGACGGGGGGGCGGGTGAAGCTTTCTTT. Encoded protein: CASRSEDGGAGEAFF.

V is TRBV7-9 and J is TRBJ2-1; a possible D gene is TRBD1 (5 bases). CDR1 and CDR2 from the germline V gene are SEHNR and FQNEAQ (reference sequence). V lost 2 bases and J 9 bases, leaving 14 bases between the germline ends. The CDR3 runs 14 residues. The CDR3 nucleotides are TGTGCCAGCAGCTTATCAGGCGGACAACCTGAGCAGTTCTTC. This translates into CASSLSGGQPEQFF.

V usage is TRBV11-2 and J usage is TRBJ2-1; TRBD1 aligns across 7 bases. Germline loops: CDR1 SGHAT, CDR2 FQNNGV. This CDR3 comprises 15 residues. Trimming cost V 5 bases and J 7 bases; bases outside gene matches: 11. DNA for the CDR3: TGTGCCAGCAGCCCCACAGGGGTAGGTAAGAATGAGCAGTTCTTC. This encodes CASSPTGVGKNEQFF.

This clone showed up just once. CDR3 bases: TGTGCCAGTAGTCCGGGACTAGCGGGAACTGAGCAGTTCTTC. Its protein product is CASSPGLAGTEQFF. This chain links TRBV19 with TRBJ2-1, with 13 positions matching TRBD2. CDR1 and CDR2 (germline): LNHDA, SQIVND (reference sequence). The ends lost 5 bases at V and 9 bases at J; junction bases unmatched: 4. The CDR3 has 14 residues.

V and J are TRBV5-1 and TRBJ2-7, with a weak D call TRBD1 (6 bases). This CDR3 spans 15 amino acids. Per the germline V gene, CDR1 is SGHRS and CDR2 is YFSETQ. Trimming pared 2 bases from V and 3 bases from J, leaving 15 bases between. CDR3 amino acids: CASSFSTGQVYEQYV. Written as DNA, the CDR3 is TGCGCCAGCAGCTTTTCAACAGGGCAGGTCTACGAGCAGTACGTC.

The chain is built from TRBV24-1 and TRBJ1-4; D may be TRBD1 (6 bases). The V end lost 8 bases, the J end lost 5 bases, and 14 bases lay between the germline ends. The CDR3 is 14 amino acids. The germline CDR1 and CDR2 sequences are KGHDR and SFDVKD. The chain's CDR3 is CATIFGQPNEKLFF. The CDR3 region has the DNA TGTGCCACCATTTTCGGACAGCCAAATGAAAAACTGTTTTTT.

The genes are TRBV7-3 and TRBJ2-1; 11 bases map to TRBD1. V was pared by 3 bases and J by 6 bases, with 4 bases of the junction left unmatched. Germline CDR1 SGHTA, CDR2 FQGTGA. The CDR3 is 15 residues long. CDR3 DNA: TGTGCCAGCAGCTTCGGGACAGGGGGGTTCAATGAGCAGTTCTTC. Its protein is CASSFGTGGFNEQFF.

CDR3 DNA sequence: TGTGCCAGCAGCGTATCAGGGCAGGGCATAGATACGCAGTATTTT. This gives the protein CASSVSGQGIDTQYF. This chain connects TRBV9 to TRBJ2-3, with D maybe TRBD1 (5 bases). The ends were cut back, 1 base at V and 5 bases at J, with 14 bases in the middle. Germline V lookup: CDR1 SGDLS, CDR2 YYNGEE. The CDR3 consists of 15 residues.

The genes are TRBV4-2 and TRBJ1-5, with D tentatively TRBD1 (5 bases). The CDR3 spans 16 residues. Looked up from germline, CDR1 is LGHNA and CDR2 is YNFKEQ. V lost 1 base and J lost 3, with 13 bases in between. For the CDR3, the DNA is TGTGCCAGCAGCCAAGGAGCAAGGGGACTCAATCAGCCCCAGCATTTT. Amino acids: CASSQGARGLNQPQHF.

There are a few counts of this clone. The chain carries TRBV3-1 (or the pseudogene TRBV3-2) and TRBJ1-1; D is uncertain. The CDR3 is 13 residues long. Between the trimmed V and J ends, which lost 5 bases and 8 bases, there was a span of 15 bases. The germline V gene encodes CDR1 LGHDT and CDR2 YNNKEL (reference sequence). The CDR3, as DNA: TGTGCCAGCAGCGGAGGAGGGTATCTGGAAGCTTTCTTT. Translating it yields CASSGGGYLEAFF.